Listed here are 15 T cell receptor beta chains from one sample, sequenced in a study of CD8 T cells in Susac syndrome. With random hexamers, roughly 0.45 to 1 ug RNA was reverse transcribed. MiXCR, applied by TCRdb to the immunoSEQ multiplex PCR reads, yields one record per CDR3 protein. Here the sample spans roughly 180,000 distinct CDR3 sequences, approximately 93% being singletons. The sample comprised CD4+ T cells from PBMCs. These TCRs come from a human donor with multiple sclerosis.

The V gene is TRBV20-1, the J gene TRBJ2-5, with 8 nucleotides matching TRBD1. Germline CDR1 is DFQATT and CDR2 is SNEGSKA (reference sequence). CDR3 length: 14 residues. V lost 3 bases to trimming and J lost 0 bases; unmatched junction nucleotides: 3. CDR3 sequence (DNA): TGCAGTGCTAGGAGGACAGGGTACCAAGAGACCCAGTACTTC. The encoded protein is CSARRTGYQETQYF.

V is TRBV7-6 and J is TRBJ2-6, with unresolved D. There are 12 residues in the CDR3. V gave up 6 bases and J gave up 1 base, with 1 base separating them. Germline-derived CDR1 and CDR2 are SGHVS and FNYEAQ. For the CDR3, the DNA is TGTGCCAGCAGGTCTGGGGCCAACGTCCTGACTTTC. It specifies CASRSGANVLTF.

The J gene is TRBJ1-6, the V gene TRBV27; no clear D gene. The V and J ends lost 4 bases and 9 bases respectively, with 13 bases between them. Germline V gives CDR1 MNHEY, CDR2 SMNVEV (reference sequence). CDR3 length equals 14 residues. CDR3 nucleotides: TGTGCCAGCAGTTCCCGGGGTAACGGTTCACCCCTCCACTTT. Its protein is CASSSRGNGSPLHF.

The rearrangement uses TRBV5-1 and TRBJ2-7; D may match TRBD1 or TRBD2 (5 bases each). Trimming cost V 4 bases and J 3 bases, with 14 bases left between them. The CDR3 sequence is 14 residues long. CDR1 and CDR2 from the germline V gene are SGHRS and YFSETQ. CDR3 in DNA: TGCGCCAGCAGCGGGACGGCCGGGGACTACGAGCAGTACTTC. It codes for CASSGTAGDYEQYF. Based on the CDR3 plus reference TRBV5-1 and TRBJ2-7, the full variable domain is KAGVTQTPRYLIKTRGQQVTLSCSPISGHRSVSWYQQTPGQGLQFLFEYFSETQRNKGNFPGRFSGRQFSNSRSEMNVSTLELGDSALYLCASSGTAGDYEQYFGPGTRLTVT.

This chain uses TRBV28 with TRBJ1-1; TRBD1 might be the D (5 bases). The germline V gene encodes CDR1 MDHEN and CDR2 SYDVKM. Trimming took 2 bases from V and 6 from J, leaving 13 bases between them. The CDR3 has 14 amino acids. The CDR3 DNA sequence: TGTGCCAGCAGTTTAGGGGCCGGGTGGGCTGAAGCTTTCTTT. This codes for CASSLGAGWAEAFF.

CDR3 nucleotide sequence: TGCAGTGCTACTCGGGACTCCTACAATGAGCAGTTCTTC. Protein: CSATRDSYNEQFF. The rearrangement uses TRBV20-1 and TRBJ2-1, with D possibly being TRBD2 (5 bases). Germline-derived CDR1 and CDR2 are DFQATT and SNEGSKA (reference sequence). V was shortened by 4 bases and J by 0 bases, with 7 bases between the two germline ends. CDR3 size: 13 residues.

V is TRBV3-1 and J is TRBJ2-2; D is unresolved. The CDR3 loop spans 14 amino acids. With 4 bases removed from V and 5 bases from J, the gap between germline ends came to 11 bases. Germline V gene sequence: CDR1 LGHDT, CDR2 YNNKEL (reference sequence). For the CDR3, the DNA is TGTGCCAGCAGCCCCTCCGATCCTACCGGGGAGCTGTTTTTT. Its translation: CASSPSDPTGELFF.

The V gene is TRBV27, the J gene TRBJ1-1, with a weak D call TRBD1 (5 bases). Per the germline V gene, CDR1 is MNHEY and CDR2 is SMNVEV (reference sequence). V lost 3 bases, J lost 5 bases, and 13 bases lay in between. The CDR3 sequence is 14 residues long. CDR3 sequence: CASSFLGARTEAFF. CDR3 nucleotides: TGTGCCAGCAGTTTTTTAGGGGCGCGAACTGAAGCTTTCTTT.

The genes are TRBV6-5 and TRBJ2-6; no definite D call. This CDR3 is 17 amino acids long. The ends were cut back, 0 bases at V and 0 bases at J, with 9 bases in the middle. Germline-derived CDR1 and CDR2 are MNHEY and SVGAGI. The DNA of the CDR3 is TGTGCCAGCAGTTACTCAGGGCTTCTCTCTGGGGCCAACGTCCTGACTTTC. Translated: CASSYSGLLSGANVLTF.

The chain carries TRBV7-2 and TRBJ1-1; D unresolved. CDR1 SGHTA and CDR2 FQGNSA come from the germline V gene. V was pared by 2 bases and J by 4 bases, with 11 bases between. The CDR3 totals 14 residues. The CDR3: CASSLLSSGTEAFF. The CDR3 region has the DNA TGTGCCAGCAGCTTACTGTCCTCGGGCACTGAAGCTTTCTTT.

This chain links TRBV18 with TRBJ1-1; no clear D gene. The V end lost 6 bases, the J end lost 0 bases, and 26 bases lay between the germline ends. Germline lookup yields CDR1 KGHSH and CDR2 LQKENI. This CDR3 has 19 residues. CDR3 amino acids: CASSPLTGYEAEMNTEAFF. DNA for the CDR3: TGTGCCAGCTCTCCCCTAACGGGGTACGAGGCCGAGATGAACACTGAAGCTTTCTTT.

V usage is TRBV7-3 and J usage is TRBJ2-6; D call uncertain. The CDR3 consists of 15 residues. V lost 1 base to trimming and J lost 1 base, with 5 bases between them. Germline CDR1 SGHTA, CDR2 FQGTGA. The CDR3, as DNA: TGTGCCAGCAGCTTAATGTTATCTGGGGCCAACGTCCTGACTTTC. This encodes CASSLMLSGANVLTF. Based on the CDR3 plus reference TRBV7-3 and TRBJ2-6, the full variable domain is GAGVSQTPSNKVTEKGKYVELRCDPISGHTALYWYRQSLGQGPEFLIYFQGTGAADDSGLPNDRFFAVRPEGSVSTLKIQRTERGDSAVYLCASSLMLSGANVLTFGAGSRLTVL.

The V gene is TRBV5-4, the J gene TRBJ2-5; a weak D match, TRBD2 (6 bases). Trimming stripped 4 bases from V and 1 base from J, with 11 bases between. This CDR3 is 14 amino acids long. Germline loops: CDR1 SGHNT, CDR2 YYREEE (reference sequence). The CDR3 nucleotides are TGTGCCAGCAGCCGCCGGGGGACCCAAGAGACCCAGTACTTC. This codes for CASSRRGTQETQYF.

The gene calls are TRBV7-9 and TRBJ1-5; D uncertain. This CDR3 region has 13 residues. The germline V gene encodes CDR1 SEHNR and CDR2 FQNEAQ (reference sequence). Trimming pared 2 bases from V and 3 bases from J, leaving 5 bases between. The CDR3 sequence: CASSLKFNQPQHF. CDR3 DNA: TGTGCCAGCAGCTTAAAATTCAATCAGCCCCAGCATTTT.

This chain uses TRBV7-9 with TRBJ2-5; possible D gene TRBD1, 5 bases. Germline V gene sequence: CDR1 SEHNR, CDR2 FQNEAQ (reference sequence). The CDR3 totals 14 residues. Trimming took 1 base from V and 2 from J, leaving 8 bases between them. CDR3 sequence (DNA): TGTGCCAGCAGCTTAGTATCAGGGCAAGAGACCCAGTACTTC. Encoded protein: CASSLVSGQETQYF. Full variable domain (missing parts from reference TRBV7-9 and TRBJ2-5): DTGVSQNPRHKITKRGQNVTFRCDPISEHNRLYWYRQTLGQGPEFLTYFQNEAQLEKSRLLSDRFSAERPKGSFSTLEIQRTEQGDSAMYLCASSLVSGQETQYFGPGTRLLVL.